A single sample gave rise to the 22 T cell receptor beta chains below, sequenced in a study of CD8+ T cells in alopecia areata. Extraction of RNA preceded its reverse transcription into cDNA, which served as the sequencing template. Here immunoSEQ multiplex PCR was the method, and the copy in TCRdb shows in-frame clones only, minus some. The sample records about 180,000 clones, around three fifths being singletons. This specimen consisted of CD4+ T cells sorted from blood, obtained at week 0. These receptors were taken from a human donor with alopecia areata.

This chain joins TRBV9 and TRBJ1-1; D uncertain. Germline V gene lookup returns CDR1 SGDLS and CDR2 YYNGEE. V lost 0 bases and J lost 6, with 3 bases in between. CDR3 length: 11 residues. The CDR3 sequence: CASSVGAEAFF. CDR3 coding DNA: TGTGCCAGCAGCGTAGGGGCTGAAGCTTTCTTT.

The chain recombines TRBV4-1 with TRBJ2-3, with D hard to call. CDR1 and CDR2 (germline): MGHRA, YSYEKL. Trimming stripped 1 base from V and 3 bases from J, with 14 bases between. This CDR3 contains 16 residues. The CDR3 sequence: CASSQVVWAGTDTQYF. CDR3 nucleotides: TGCGCCAGCAGCCAAGTCGTTTGGGCCGGGACAGATACGCAGTATTTT.

V usage is TRBV27 and J usage is TRBJ1-6; unclear D gene. The germline V gene has CDR1 MNHEY and CDR2 SMNVEV (reference sequence). The CDR3 is 14 amino acids. V was clipped by 6 bases and J by 10 bases, with 16 bases between them. DNA of the CDR3: TGTGCCAGCAGCAACCGGGCCCGGGAATCACCCCTCCACTTT. Residues: CASSNRARESPLHF.

CDR3 in amino acids: CASSRYPQGSGTEAFF. The CDR3 coding sequence is TGTGCCAGCAGCCGATATCCGCAGGGGTCCGGCACTGAAGCTTTCTTT. The chain couples TRBV4-2 to TRBJ1-1; possibly TRBD1 for D (6 bases). Trimming cost V 4 bases and J 4 bases, with 19 bases left between them. Germline CDR1 LGHNA, CDR2 YNFKEQ. This CDR3 spans 16 amino acids.

The rearrangement joins TRBV9 to TRBJ1-2, with D unclear. V lost 3 bases, J lost 8 bases, and 11 bases lay in between. The germline gives CDR1 SGDLS, CDR2 YYNGEE. There are 12 residues in the CDR3. CDR3 in amino acids: CASSGGAGGYTF. Written as DNA, the CDR3 is TGTGCCAGCAGCGGAGGAGCGGGAGGCTACACCTTC.

This clone was recorded a few times. For the CDR3, the DNA is TGTGCCAGCAGCTCTGGGAGACAGGGGGTGTTGACCCAGCATTTT. This gives the protein CASSSGRQGVLTQHF. This chain joins TRBV7-9 and TRBJ1-5, with 9 bases matching TRBD1. The CDR3 covers 15 residues. V was pared by 4 bases and J by 11 bases, with 12 bases of the junction left unmatched. In germline, CDR1 is SEHNR, CDR2 FQNEAQ (reference sequence).

This clone was counted between two and nine times. CDR3 nucleotide sequence: TGTGCCAGCAGCCCTCAGGGTTGGCATGAGACCCAGTACTTC. Its protein product is CASSPQGWHETQYF. This chain connects TRBV5-4 to TRBJ2-5; TRBD1 is a possible D gene (5 bases). Trimming shortened V by 4 bases and J by 5 bases, and 15 bases separated the two germline ends. The CDR3 contains 14 residues. Germline V gene lookup returns CDR1 SGHNT and CDR2 YYREEE (reference sequence).

This clone has more than one count but fewer than ten. The rearrangement uses TRBV7-9 and TRBJ2-5; D possibly corresponds to TRBD1 (5 bases). V lost 2 bases to trimming and J lost 6 bases, with 16 bases between them. This CDR3 has 15 residues. The germline V gene has CDR1 SEHNR and CDR2 FQNEAQ (reference sequence). The CDR3 nucleotides read TGTGCCAGCAGCTTAATCACAGGTCGGGCAAAGACCCAGTACTTC. Translation: CASSLITGRAKTQYF.

This clone was found a few times. This sequence joins TRBV6-5 and TRBJ2-4; 8 nucleotides match TRBD2. Per the germline V gene, CDR1 is MNHEY and CDR2 is SVGAGI. With 2 bases clipped from V and 3 bases from J, the junction kept 0 bases outside the gene matches. The CDR3 is 14 amino acids. CDR3: CASSYRGGKNIQYF. CDR3 coding DNA: TGTGCCAGCAGTTACCGGGGGGGCAAAAACATTCAGTACTTC.

This clone was seen only a few times. The chain combines TRBV2 with TRBJ1-2, with unresolved D. Germline V lookup: CDR1 SNHLY, CDR2 FYNNEI. Trimming took 2 bases from V and 7 from J, leaving 5 bases between them. The CDR3 runs 11 residues. The CDR3 DNA reads TGTGCCAGCAGTGAACAGTCTGGCTACACCTTC. Protein: CASSEQSGYTF. Full variable domain (remainder filled in from reference TRBV2 and TRBJ1-2): EPEVTQTPSHQVTQMGQEVILRCVPISNHLYFYWYRQILGQKVEFLVSFYNNEISEKSEIFDDQFSVERPDGSNFTLKIRSTKLEDSAMYFCASSEQSGYTFGSGTRLTVV.

The rearrangement uses TRBV7-9 and TRBJ2-7; 9 bases agree with TRBD1. CDR3 length: 14 residues. The germline gives CDR1 SEHNR, CDR2 FQNEAQ (reference sequence). The junction had 2 bases not matched to a gene; V was cut back by 1 base and J by 4 bases. The CDR3 bases are TGTGCCAGCAGCTTAGTCGGACAGGGGTACGAGCAGTACTTC. It yields the protein CASSLVGQGYEQYF.

This clone appeared a few times. This rearrangement joins TRBV30 to TRBJ2-5; no firm D call. The CDR3 totals 12 residues. Germline-derived CDR1 and CDR2 are GTSNPN and SVGIG (reference sequence). The germline V and J ends were trimmed by 0 bases and 4 bases, with 6 bases remaining between them. The CDR3 DNA sequence: TGTGCCTGGAGTGTACGAGGAGAGACCCAGTACTTC. Its protein product is CAWSVRGETQYF.

The chain joins TRBV30 to TRBJ1-5, with 7 bases matching TRBD1. The J segment lost 8 bases and the V segment lost 2 bases, leaving 9 bases of the junction unmatched. Germline V gives CDR1 GTSNPN, CDR2 SVGIG (reference sequence). The CDR3 length is 14 residues. CDR3 sequence: CAWSPGQVGEPQHF. CDR3 nucleotides: TGTGCCTGGAGTCCCGGACAGGTTGGGGAGCCCCAGCATTTT.

This clone showed up just a few times. CDR3 loop: CASSQGGGANLYNEQFF. The DNA of the CDR3 is TGTGCCAGCAGCCAGGGCGGGGGAGCTAATTTATACAATGAGCAGTTCTTC. The chain employs TRBV7-9 and TRBJ2-1; TRBD2 agrees at 7 bases. J was trimmed by 4 bases and V by 5 bases; bases with no gene match: 14. The CDR3 has 17 amino acids. Germline V lookup: CDR1 SEHNR, CDR2 FQNEAQ (reference sequence). The full variable domain, its missing parts supplied by reference TRBV7-9 and TRBJ2-1, is DTGVSQNPRHKITKRGQNVTFRCDPISEHNRLYWYRQTLGQGPEFLTYFQNEAQLEKSRLLSDRFSAERPKGSFSTLEIQRTEQGDSAMYLCASSQGGGANLYNEQFFGPGTRLTVL.

This clone has only a few counts. V gene TRBV2 combines with J gene TRBJ2-5, with a tentative D call TRBD2 (5 bases). V gave up 0 bases and J gave up 8 bases, with 16 bases separating them. Germline values: CDR1 SNHLY, CDR2 FYNNEI. The CDR3 is 15 residues long. The CDR3 DNA reads TGTGCCAGCAGTGAAGCGCTAGCAGGCCTCGTAACCCAGTACTTC. Its protein product is CASSEALAGLVTQYF.

The chain is built from TRBV27 and TRBJ1-1, with D tentatively TRBD1 (5 bases). Germline assignment: CDR1 MNHEY and CDR2 SMNVEV (reference sequence). The CDR3 sequence is 18 residues long. V shed 5 bases and J shed 3 bases, with 25 bases lying between them. For the CDR3, the DNA is TGTGCCAGCAGTCCAGACATAACAGGTCTAGGGCGGTACACTGAAGCTTTCTTT. Translating gives CASSPDITGLGRYTEAFF.

The V call is TRBV29-1, the J call TRBJ1-1; D remains ambiguous. CDR3 length equals 14 residues. From germline, CDR1 is SQVTM and CDR2 ANQGSEA. V dropped 7 bases and J dropped 1 base, with 16 bases sitting between them. This CDR3 reads CSALKGRSNTEAFF. CDR3 nucleotides: TGCAGCGCCCTAAAGGGAAGATCGAACACTGAAGCTTTCTTT.

The chain combines TRBV5-1 with TRBJ1-6; D might be TRBD1 (5 bases). V shed 3 bases and J shed 6 bases, with 19 bases lying between them. The germline V gene has CDR1 SGHRS and CDR2 YFSETQ. There are 17 residues in the CDR3. The CDR3 sequence is CASSWPPGGTPNSPLHF. CDR3 nucleotides: TGCGCCAGCAGCTGGCCCCCTGGGGGTACCCCTAATTCACCCCTCCACTTT. The variable domain in full, completed from reference TRBV5-1 and TRBJ1-6, reads KAGVTQTPRYLIKTRGQQVTLSCSPISGHRSVSWYQQTPGQGLQFLFEYFSETQRNKGNFPGRFSGRQFSNSRSEMNVSTLELGDSALYLCASSWPPGGTPNSPLHFGNGTRLTVT.

The chain has TRBV2 and TRBJ2-2, with D maybe TRBD1 (8 bases). Germline V gives CDR1 SNHLY, CDR2 FYNNEI. Trimming removed 8 bases from V and 3 bases from J, with 22 bases in between. The CDR3 contains 17 residues. The CDR3 region is CASQAALTGGDTGELFF. CDR3 nucleotides: TGTGCCAGCCAAGCCGCGCTAACAGGGGGGGACACCGGGGAGCTGTTTTTT.

The chain links TRBV27 to TRBJ1-2, with 7 bases that match TRBD1. Germline trimming cut 8 bases from V and 3 bases from J; bases unmatched to any gene: 6. Looked up from germline, CDR1 is MNHEY and CDR2 is SMNVEV (reference sequence). This CDR3 has 13 residues. In DNA, the CDR3 is TGTGCCAGCCGCCGGGACAGCTACTATGGCTACACCTTC. This gives the protein CASRRDSYYGYTF.

This clone came up a few times. This sequence joins TRBV2 and TRBJ1-1; possibly TRBD1 for D (5 bases). V dropped 5 bases and J dropped 4 bases, with 11 bases sitting between them. The CDR3 contains 13 residues. CDR1 SNHLY and CDR2 FYNNEI come from the germline V gene. CDR3 in DNA: TGTGCCAGCAGTCAAGGGGAGAGCACTGAAGCTTTCTTT. Protein: CASSQGESTEAFF.

V and J are TRBV5-1 and TRBJ2-3; the match to TRBD2 covers 10 bases. This CDR3 region has 16 residues. J gave up 2 bases and V 0 bases, and 3 bases lay outside the gene matches. Per the germline V gene, CDR1 is SGHRS and CDR2 is YFSETQ. CDR3: CASSLDLAGATDTQYF. The DNA of the CDR3 is TGCGCCAGCAGCTTGGACCTAGCGGGGGCCACAGATACGCAGTATTTT.